One sample yielded the 8 T cell receptor beta chains listed below, sequenced in a study of blood T cell repertoires in COVID-19. TCRdb keeps only in-frame clones here, not all; method: immunoSEQ multiplex PCR. The sample comprises 120,000 to 150,000 clones, roughly 84% of which are singletons, and approximately 4% rests with the top ten. The source material was PBMCs or T cells enriched from blood (not recorded which). These receptors were obtained from a man aged 50 to 59 in a cohort exposed to, infected with or recovered from COVID-19 (not recorded which).

The chain joins TRBV27 to TRBJ1-2; TRBD1 might be the D (5 bases). V lost 6 bases, J lost 8 bases, and 13 bases lay in between. CDR1 and CDR2 (germline): MNHEY, SMNVEV (reference sequence). The CDR3 has 12 amino acids. The CDR3 protein is CASRKWRDGYTF. CDR3 bases: TGTGCCAGCAGGAAGTGGCGGGACGGCTACACCTTC.

The chain recombines TRBV6-5 with TRBJ1-2; 7 bases fit TRBD1. The J segment lost 2 bases and the V segment lost 7 bases, leaving 4 bases of the junction unmatched. Per the germline V gene, CDR1 is MNHEY and CDR2 is SVGAGI. CDR3 length: 13 residues. The CDR3 DNA sequence: TGTGCCAGCACCCTGACAGGGAACTATGGCTACACCTTC. Translated: CASTLTGNYGYTF.

This clone was counted between two and nine times. The V and J genes are TRBV10-3 and TRBJ1-3; possible D gene TRBD1, 5 bases. V was shortened by 10 bases and J by 1 base, with 8 bases between the two germline ends. CDR1 ENHRY and CDR2 SYGVKD come from the germline V gene. The CDR3 is 12 amino acids. The chain's CDR3 is CASQGSGNTIYF. The CDR3 nucleotides read TGTGCCAGTCAGGGATCTGGAAACACCATATATTTT.

The V and J genes are TRBV28 and TRBJ1-5; D is undetermined. Germline loops: CDR1 MDHEN, CDR2 SYDVKM. The CDR3 contains 15 residues. Trimming left V 6 bases short and J 0 bases short, with 12 bases between. In nucleotides, the CDR3 is TGTGCCAGCAGGCGAGCGGGTGTTAGCAATCAGCCCCAGCATTTT. Amino acid sequence: CASRRAGVSNQPQHF. The whole variable domain, filled in from reference TRBV28 and TRBJ1-5, reads DVKVTQSSRYLVKRTGEKVFLECVQDMDHENMFWYRQDPGLGLRLIYFSYDVKMKEKGDIPEGYSVSREKKERFSLILESASTNQTSMYLCASRRAGVSNQPQHFGDGTRLSIL.

In its sample, this clone was seen a few times. The rearrangement joins TRBV29-1 to TRBJ1-4, with 8 nucleotides matching TRBD1. J gave up 4 bases and V 4 bases, and 2 bases lay outside the gene matches. This CDR3 contains 13 residues. The germline V gene encodes CDR1 SQVTM and CDR2 ANQGSEA. CDR3 protein: CSVGQGNNEKLFF. The CDR3 coding sequence is TGCAGCGTTGGACAGGGGAATAATGAAAAACTGTTTTTT. The entire variable domain, with the rest obtained from reference TRBV29-1 and TRBJ1-4, is as follows: SAVISQKPSRDICQRGTSLTIQCQVDSQVTMMFWYRQQPGQSLTLIATANQGSEATYESGFVIDKFPISRPNLTFSTLTVSNMSPEDSSIYLCSVGQGNNEKLFFGSGTQLSVL.

The V and J genes are TRBV5-1 and TRBJ2-2; perhaps TRBD1 as D (6 bases). V was trimmed by 1 base and J by 0 bases, leaving 10 bases between them. The CDR3 runs 16 residues. Germline assignment: CDR1 SGHRS and CDR2 YFSETQ. CDR3 nucleotides: TGCGCCAGCAGCTTGATTGGGGGCGCGAACACCGGGGAGCTGTTTTTT. Residues: CASSLIGGANTGELFF.

The V and J genes are TRBV2 and TRBJ2-2, with D possibly matching TRBD2 (5 bases). This CDR3 comprises 15 residues. Trimming stripped 4 bases from V and 5 bases from J, with 14 bases between. Per the germline V gene, CDR1 is SNHLY and CDR2 is FYNNEI. CDR3 region: CASSGGGWYTGELFF. DNA of the CDR3: TGTGCCAGCAGTGGTGGCGGGTGGTATACCGGGGAGCTGTTTTTT.

The chain carries TRBV5-1 and TRBJ2-7; TRBD1 matches 7 bases. The CDR3 runs 12 residues. In germline, CDR1 is SGHRS, CDR2 YFSETQ. Trimming at V came to 4 bases and at J to 4 bases, leaving 2 bases not matched to a gene. The CDR3 here is CASSPQGYEQYF. The CDR3 DNA follows: TGCGCCAGCAGCCCACAGGGGTACGAGCAGTACTTC.